This T cell receptor beta chain was recorded in a study of blood T cell repertoires in COVID-19. In the study overall: Acute and convalescent COVID-19 samples came from the United States, Italy and Spain.

The authors' processing: Amplification of reference gene primers provided the estimated nucleated cell counts. Sequenced by immunoSEQ multiplex PCR; TCRdb stores in-frame clones only, minus some. That table is the source of V, J and clone size, and D and trimming were worked out from the DNA. Of roughly 110,000 clones listed, under 90% are singletons. Trimming took off 3 bases at V and 2 bases at J, with 17 bases between the two ends. This CDR3 is 16 amino acids long. Germline V gene data show CDR1 as LNHDA and CDR2 as SQIVND (reference sequence). This clone was seen just once. This TCR derives from a woman aged 55-75 years with acute or convalescent COVID-19. The rearrangement links TRBV19 to TRBJ2-7, with D perhaps matching TRBD2 (6 bases). Source material: peripheral blood. Here the CDR3 reads CASSMALGGGTYEQYF. DNA for the CDR3: TGTGCCAGTAGTATGGCCCTCGGGGGAGGCACCTACGAGCAGTACTTC.